Listed below are T cell receptor beta chains from one sample, sequenced in a study of identical twins. TCRdb recomputed calls from the 5' RACE reads with MiXCR, one row per CDR3 protein. The repertoire holds 450,000 or so distinct CDR3 sequences, with approximately 14% as singletons. These data were also reused for a study on yellow fever vaccine responses in identical twins.

Sequenced: CD4+ T cells sorted from blood. All receptors derive from a woman younger than 35 in good health. CDR3s include the opening cysteine and the closing phenylalanine or tryptophan. The D gene is left open where the match is weak. Only some rows state a clone size, as once, few, many or a class for expanded clones.

J: TRBJ2-7; V: TRBV5-1; size: many; D: TRBD1; DNA: TGCGCCAGCAGCACAACAGGGGGCTCCTACGAGCAGTACTTC; CDR3: CASSTTGGSYEQYF
J: TRBJ2-7; V: TRBV6-2/TRBV6-3; size: .; D: TRBD2; DNA: TGTGCCAGCAGTTACGGGGGACTAGCGGGATTCGAGCAGTACTTC; CDR3: CASSYGGLAGFEQYF
J: TRBJ2-2; V: TRBV2; size: many; D: .; DNA: TGTGCCAGCAGAGGGGACACCGGGGAGCTGTTTTTT; CDR3: CASRGDTGELFF
J: TRBJ2-7; V: TRBV12-3/TRBV12-4; size: many; D: TRBD1; DNA: TGTGCCAGCAGTTTCGTAGGGGGCCTCTCCTACGAGCAGTACTTC; CDR3: CASSFVGGLSYEQYF
J: TRBJ2-2; V: TRBV7-3; size: .; D: .; DNA: TGTGCCAGCAGACAAACAGGGCTTAGGGGCACCGGGGAGCTGTTTTTT; CDR3: CASRQTGLRGTGELFF
J: TRBJ2-3; V: TRBV18; size: .; D: TRBD2; DNA: TGTGCCAGCTCAACTTTAGCGGGACACCCCCAGATCGGGGCGCAGTATTTT; CDR3: CASSTLAGHPQIGAQYF
J: TRBJ1-1; V: TRBV27; size: .; D: .; DNA: TGTGCCAGCAGAGACCCAGGCGGGACTGAAGCTTTCTTT; CDR3: CASRDPGGTEAFF
J: TRBJ2-2; V: TRBV11-3; size: .; D: TRBD1; DNA: TGTGCCAGCAGCTTAGGGGGACAGCGATTCGGGGAGCTGTTTTTT; CDR3: CASSLGGQRFGELFF
J: TRBJ2-5; V: TRBV14; size: .; D: .; DNA: TGTGCCAGCAGCCAAGATACGCACAGACTGGGAGAGACCCAGTACTTC; CDR3: CASSQDTHRLGETQYF
J: TRBJ2-5; V: TRBV20-1; size: few; D: TRBD2; DNA: TGCAGTGCTCCGCGCCCGGCGGGAGCCCAAGAGACCCAGTACTTC; CDR3: CSAPRPAGAQETQYF
J: TRBJ2-7; V: TRBV28; size: .; D: TRBD2; DNA: TGTGCCAGCGCCAGATTTAGCGGGAGCTCCTACGAGCAGTACTTC; CDR3: CASARFSGSSYEQYF
J: TRBJ1-2; V: TRBV5-5; size: few; D: .; DNA: TGTGCCAGCAGCTATGATACTAACTATGGCTACACCTTC; CDR3: CASSYDTNYGYTF
J: TRBJ1-4; V: TRBV4-2; size: .; D: .; DNA: TGTGCCAGCAGCCAAGCAGACAAGGGAAATGAAAAACTGTTTTTT; CDR3: CASSQADKGNEKLFF
J: TRBJ2-1; V: TRBV7-9; size: many; D: .; DNA: TGTGCCAGCAGCCCTATGAGAGCGGAATCCTACAATGAGCAGTTCTTC; CDR3: CASSPMRAESYNEQFF
J: TRBJ2-5; V: TRBV7-8; size: few; D: .; DNA: TGTGCCAGCAGCCTTATCTTCAGTCTAGAGACCCAGTACTTC; CDR3: CASSLIFSLETQYF
J: TRBJ1-3; V: TRBV4-2; size: few; D: .; DNA: TGTGCCAGCAGCCAAGCACTGGAAAACACCATATATTTT; CDR3: CASSQALENTIYF
J: TRBJ2-4; V: TRBV24-1; size: .; D: .; DNA: TGTGCCACCAGTGAAAACGACCTAGCCAAAAACATTCAGTACTTC; CDR3: CATSENDLAKNIQYF
J: TRBJ1-5; V: TRBV5-6; size: few; D: .; DNA: TGTGCCAGCACCTCCGGACAGAATCAGCCCCAGCATTTT; CDR3: CASTSGQNQPQHF
J: TRBJ2-1; V: TRBV9; size: many; D: .; DNA: TGTGCCAGCAGCGTAGTTGATGAGCAGTTCTTC; CDR3: CASSVVDEQFF
J: TRBJ2-3; V: TRBV10-3; size: .; D: TRBD2; DNA: TGTGCCATCAGTGGGACTAGCGGGAACGCAGATACGCAGTATTTT; CDR3: CAISGTSGNADTQYF
J: TRBJ2-1; V: TRBV15; size: .; D: .; DNA: TGTGCCACCAGCAGTAGGACAGCCGACTCCTACAATGAGCAGTTCTTC; CDR3: CATSSRTADSYNEQFF
J: TRBJ1-5; V: TRBV12-3/TRBV12-4; size: .; D: TRBD1; DNA: TGTGCCAGCAGTCCACAGGGGGGCCCCAATCAGCCCCAGCATTTT; CDR3: CASSPQGGPNQPQHF
J: TRBJ2-1; V: TRBV5-1; size: few; D: TRBD2; DNA: TGCGCCAGCAGCGCGGGACTAGCGGGAGGGCCTTACAATGAGCAGTTCTTC; CDR3: CASSAGLAGGPYNEQFF
J: TRBJ1-1; V: TRBV5-6; size: .; D: TRBD1; DNA: TGTGCCAGCAGAGCGACAGGGAAGGAGGCTGAAGCTTTCTTT; CDR3: CASRATGKEAEAFF
J: TRBJ1-4; V: TRBV7-2; size: few; D: TRBD1; DNA: TGTGCCAGCAGTCAGCAGGGGGCCGGTGAAAAACTGTTTTTT; CDR3: CASSQQGAGEKLFF
J: TRBJ2-1; V: TRBV5-1; size: many; D: TRBD2; DNA: TGCGCCAGCAGCTTACTAGCGGGAAACAATGAGCAGTTCTTC; CDR3: CASSLLAGNNEQFF